These T cell receptor beta chains were read from a single sample in a study of blood T cell repertoires in COVID-19. Sequencing was performed with immunoSEQ multiplex PCR; in TCRdb, only in-frame clones are kept and a portion is missing. The sample carries 140,000 to 150,000 clones, over 75% recorded once. The source material was peripheral blood. Receptors were obtained from a human donor in a cohort sampled during active COVID-19. The CDR3 runs from the conserved cysteine through the conserved F or W. The D gene is left open where the match is weak. Rows may omit the clone size; those that give it use once, few, many or a size class.

NA	NA	TRBJ1-1	17	TRBV6-2/TRBV6-3	CASSYSRMGARNTEAFF	TGTGCCAGCAGTTACTCGAGGATGGGGGCTAGGAACACTGAAGCTTTCTTT
NA	NA	TRBJ2-6	16	TRBV5-4	CASSLEGDSGANVLTF	TGTGCCAGCAGCTTGGAGGGGGACTCTGGGGCCAACGTCCTGACTTTC
NA	NA	TRBJ1-1	17	TRBV7-2	CASSFKNGQPMNTEAFF	TGTGCCAGCAGCTTTAAAAATGGACAGCCTATGAACACTGAAGCTTTCTTT
once	NA	TRBJ1-2	16	TRBV5-4	CASSLGGGANNYGYTF	TGTGCCAGCAGCCTGGGGGGGGGCGCAAATAACTATGGCTACACCTTC
once	NA	TRBJ1-2	15	TRBV4-1	CASSQGGGTQYGYTF	TGCGCCAGCAGCCAAGGTGGGGGGACCCAGTATGGCTACACCTTC
NA	TRBD1	TRBJ1-2	14	TRBV9	CASSPTTGSYGYTF	TGTGCCAGCAGCCCCACGACAGGGTCCTATGGCTACACCTTC
once	NA	TRBJ1-2	15	TRBV15	CATSPLGGAFGGYTF	TGTGCCACCAGCCCCTTAGGGGGTGCCTTCGGCGGCTACACCTTC
NA	TRBD2	TRBJ2-1	18	TRBV9	CASSFHPGTSGGAVEQFF	TGTGCCAGCAGCTTCCATCCCGGGACTAGCGGGGGGGCGGTTGAGCAGTTCTTC
NA	NA	TRBJ1-6	15	TRBV5-1	CASSEGSSYNSPLHF	TGCGCCAGCAGCGAAGGGAGCTCCTATAATTCACCCCTCCACTTT
once	TRBD2	TRBJ2-5	17	TRBV5-5	CASSLGLAGADQETQYF	TGTGCCAGCAGCTTAGGGCTAGCGGGGGCCGACCAAGAGACCCAGTACTTC
few	NA	TRBJ1-5	11	TRBV21-1	CASSKRRPQHF	TGTGCCAGCAGCAAAAGGAGGCCCCAGCATTTT
NA	TRBD1	TRBJ1-4	17	TRBV4-3	CASSRETGVATNEKLFF	TGCGCCAGCAGCCGAGAAACAGGGGTAGCAACTAATGAAAAACTGTTTTTT
NA	TRBD1	TRBJ2-5	14	TRBV2	CASSRGQGQETQYF	TGTGCCAGCAGTAGGGGACAGGGACAAGAGACCCAGTACTTC
NA	TRBD1	TRBJ1-2	14	TRBV7-2	CASSLGGQGYGYTF	TGTGCCAGCAGCTTAGGGGGACAGGGGTATGGCTACACCTTC
once	TRBD1	TRBJ2-5	15	TRBV9	CASSYRTGGRETQYF	TGTGCCAGCAGCTACAGGACAGGGGGCAGGGAGACCCAGTACTTC
once	TRBD1	TRBJ1-2	13	TRBV28	CASNIQGIDGYTF	TGTGCCAGCAATATACAGGGGATCGATGGCTACACCTTC
NA	NA	TRBJ2-3	16	TRBV11-3	CASSLGGHPGTDTQYF	TGTGCCAGCAGCTTGGGGGGGCACCCAGGGACAGATACGCAGTATTTT
many	TRBD1	TRBJ1-2	14	TRBV30	CAWNPGQGAGGYTF	TGTGCCTGGAATCCGGGACAGGGGGCTGGCGGCTACACCTTC
NA	NA	TRBJ1-1	13	TRBV6-5	CASSYGGRAEAFF	TGTGCCAGCAGTTACGGGGGCAGGGCCGAAGCTTTCTTT
NA	NA	TRBJ1-3	16	TRBV18	CASSETVPSSGNTIYF	TGTGCCAGCTCAGAGACAGTTCCGAGCTCTGGAAACACCATATATTTT
NA	TRBD2	TRBJ2-7	14	TRBV11-2	CASSSGLALLEQYF	TGTGCCAGCAGCTCAGGACTAGCCCTACTCGAGCAGTACTTC
few	TRBD1	TRBJ1-2	15	TRBV7-2	CASSLGGNRGDGYTF	TGTGCCAGCAGCTTAGGAGGGAACAGGGGTGATGGCTACACCTTC
few	NA	TRBJ1-1	14	TRBV2	CASRGLGGNTEAFF	TGTGCCAGCAGGGGGTTAGGGGGGAACACTGAAGCTTTCTTT
NA	TRBD1	TRBJ1-2	15	TRBV19	CASSIGARGSYGYTF	TGTGCCAGTAGTATAGGTGCCAGGGGGTCCTATGGCTACACCTTC
NA	TRBD1	TRBJ2-7	15	TRBV7-6	CASSLDRVGSYEQYF	TGTGCCAGCAGTCTCGACAGGGTCGGATCCTACGAGCAGTACTTC
once	NA	TRBJ2-1	13	TRBV25-1	CASSEGRVHEQFF	TGTGCCAGCAGTGAAGGTCGGGTCCATGAGCAGTTCTTC
NA	NA	TRBJ2-3	16	TRBV30	CAWSGDSKIRTDTQYF	TGTGCCTGGAGTGGCGACTCGAAAATACGCACAGATACGCAGTATTTT
NA	TRBD2	TRBJ2-1	15	TRBV27	CASSFTSGGINEQFF	TGTGCCAGCAGTTTTACTAGCGGGGGTATCAATGAGCAGTTCTTC
NA	TRBD2	TRBJ2-1	15	TRBV6-5	CASSLAGGAYNEQFF	TGTGCCAGCAGCCTAGCGGGAGGAGCGTACAATGAGCAGTTCTTC
NA	TRBD1	TRBJ1-1	13	TRBV7-8	CASSRQGNTEAFF	TGTGCCAGCAGCCGACAGGGGAACACTGAAGCTTTCTTT
NA	NA	TRBJ1-2	14	TRBV3-1/TRBV3-2	CASSQRGAAGGYTF	TGTGCCAGCAGCCAACGGGGAGCGGCAGGAGGCTACACCTTC
few	TRBD2	TRBJ2-1	20	TRBV4-2	CASSRHLRETSGGSYNEQFF	TGTGCCAGCAGCCGCCACCTCAGGGAGACTAGCGGGGGCTCCTACAATGAGCAGTTCTTC
once	NA	TRBJ1-2	12	TRBV2	CASSNRQSGYTF	TGTGCCAGCAGTAATAGACAGTCCGGTTACACCTTC
few	TRBD2	TRBJ2-1	14	TRBV27	CASSRGGNFNEQFF	TGTGCCAGCAGCCGGGGAGGGAATTTCAATGAGCAGTTCTTC
NA	TRBD1	TRBJ2-1	14	TRBV7-3	CASSPSTGYNEQFF	TGTGCCAGCAGCCCGTCGACAGGGTACAATGAGCAGTTCTTC
NA	TRBD2	TRBJ2-3	16	TRBV7-9	CASSLGGSGGTDTQYF	TGTGCCAGCAGCTTAGGAGGTAGCGGGGGCACAGATACGCAGTATTTT
NA	NA	TRBJ2-5	13	TRBV7-3	CASSLTSQGPRYF	TGTGCCAGCAGCTTAACGTCCCAGGGGCCCCGGTACTTC
NA	NA	TRBJ2-3	15	TRBV28	CASSLNPGVADTQYF	TGTGCCAGCAGTTTAAACCCAGGGGTTGCAGATACGCAGTATTTT
NA	NA	TRBJ1-2	15	TRBV7-2	CASSPAGGSNYGYTF	TGTGCCAGCAGCCCCGCGGGGGGTTCTAACTATGGCTACACCTTC
NA	TRBD1	TRBJ2-1	13	TRBV29-1	CSVIRQGGNEQFF	TGCAGCGTTATTAGACAGGGGGGGAATGAGCAGTTCTTC
NA	NA	TRBJ2-3	15	TRBV28	CASSFRSGSTDTQYF	TGTGCCAGCAGTTTCAGGTCGGGGAGCACAGATACGCAGTATTTT
NA	TRBD1	TRBJ1-6	16	TRBV5-1	CASSLGDRARGSPLHF	TGCGCCAGCAGCTTGGGAGACAGGGCCAGGGGCTCACCCCTCCACTTT
NA	NA	TRBJ1-2	15	TRBV2	CASTADYTTQNGYTF	TGTGCCAGCACCGCTGACTACACGACTCAAAATGGCTACACCTTC
few	NA	TRBJ2-6	16	TRBV19	CASSISPGVGANVLTF	TGTGCCAGTAGTATCTCCCCGGGGGTTGGGGCCAACGTCCTGACTTTC
NA	NA	TRBJ1-2	14	TRBV7-2	CASSIDRRPEGYTF	TGTGCCAGCAGCATTGACCGGCGGCCTGAGGGCTACACCTTC
NA	NA	TRBJ2-7	13	TRBV19	CASSGTPSYEQYF	TGTGCCTCTTCCGGGACACCTTCCTACGAGCAGTACTTC
NA	NA	TRBJ1-2	15	TRBV6-5	CASTDYLGGAHGYTF	TGTGCCAGCACGGACTACTTGGGAGGCGCGCATGGCTACACCTTC
NA	TRBD1	TRBJ1-1	16	TRBV27	CASSLSTGALNAEAFF	TGTGCCAGCAGTTTGTCGACAGGGGCCCTGAACGCTGAAGCTTTCTTT
NA	TRBD2	TRBJ2-2	16	TRBV13	CASSTGLAELTGELFF	TGTGCCAGCAGTACGGGACTAGCGGAATTAACCGGGGAGCTGTTTTTT
NA	TRBD1	TRBJ1-1	15	TRBV9	CASSGDSRMNTEAFF	TGTGCCAGCAGCGGGGACAGTCGCATGAACACTGAAGCTTTCTTT
NA	NA	TRBJ1-2	13	TRBV2	CASRTSYSHGYTF	TGTGCCAGCAGAACCTCCTACAGCCATGGCTACACCTTC
NA	NA	TRBJ2-5	13	TRBV5-1	CASSRKTEETQYF	TGCGCCAGCAGCCGAAAGACAGAAGAGACCCAGTACTTC